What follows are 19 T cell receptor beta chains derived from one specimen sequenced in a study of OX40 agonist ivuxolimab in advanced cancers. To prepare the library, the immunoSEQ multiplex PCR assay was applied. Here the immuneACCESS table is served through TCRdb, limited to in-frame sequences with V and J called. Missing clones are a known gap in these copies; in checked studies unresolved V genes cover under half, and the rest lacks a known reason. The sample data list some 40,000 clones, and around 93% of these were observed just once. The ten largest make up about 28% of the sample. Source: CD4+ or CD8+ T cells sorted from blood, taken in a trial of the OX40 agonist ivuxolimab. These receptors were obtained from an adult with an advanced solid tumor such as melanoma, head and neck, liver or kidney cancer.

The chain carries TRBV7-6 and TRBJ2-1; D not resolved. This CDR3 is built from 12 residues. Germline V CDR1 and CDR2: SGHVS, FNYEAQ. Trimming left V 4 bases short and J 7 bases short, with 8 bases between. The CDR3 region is CASSSDWNEQFF. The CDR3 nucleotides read TGTGCCAGCAGCTCAGACTGGAATGAGCAGTTCTTC. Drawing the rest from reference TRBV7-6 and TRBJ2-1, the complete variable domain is GAGVSQSPRYKVTKRGQDVALRCDPISGHVSLYWYRQALGQGPEFLTYFNYEAQQDKSGLPNDRFSAERPEGSISTLTIQRTEQRDSAMYRCASSSDWNEQFFGPGTRLTVL.

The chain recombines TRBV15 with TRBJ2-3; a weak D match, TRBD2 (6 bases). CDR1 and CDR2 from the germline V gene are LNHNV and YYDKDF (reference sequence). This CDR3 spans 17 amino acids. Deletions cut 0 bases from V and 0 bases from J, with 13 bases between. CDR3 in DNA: TGTGCCACCAGCAGAGATCCGGGCGGGGTAAGCACAGATACGCAGTATTTT. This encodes CATSRDPGGVSTDTQYF.

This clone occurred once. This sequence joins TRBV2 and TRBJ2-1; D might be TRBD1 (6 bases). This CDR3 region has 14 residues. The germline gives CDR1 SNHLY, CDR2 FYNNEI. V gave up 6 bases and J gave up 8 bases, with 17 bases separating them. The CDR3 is CASRRGRGRDEQFF. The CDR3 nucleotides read TGTGCCAGCAGGCGAGGCAGGGGTAGGGATGAGCAGTTCTTC.

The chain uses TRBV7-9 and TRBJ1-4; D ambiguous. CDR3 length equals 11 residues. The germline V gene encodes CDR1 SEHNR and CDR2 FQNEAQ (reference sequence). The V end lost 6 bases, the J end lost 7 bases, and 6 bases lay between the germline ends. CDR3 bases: TGTGCCAGCAGTCCGTTTGAAAAACTGTTTTTT. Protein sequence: CASSPFEKLFF. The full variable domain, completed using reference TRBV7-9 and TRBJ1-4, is DTGVSQNPRHKITKRGQNVTFRCDPISEHNRLYWYRQTLGQGPEFLTYFQNEAQLEKSRLLSDRFSAERPKGSFSTLEIQRTEQGDSAMYLCASSPFEKLFFGSGTQLSVL.

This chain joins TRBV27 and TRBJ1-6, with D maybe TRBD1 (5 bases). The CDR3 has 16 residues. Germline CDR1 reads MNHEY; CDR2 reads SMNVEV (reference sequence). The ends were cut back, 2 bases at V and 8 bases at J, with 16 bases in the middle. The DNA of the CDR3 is TGTGCCAGCAGTTTAAGAGGGGCGGGCCTATATTCACCCCTCCACTTT. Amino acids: CASSLRGAGLYSPLHF.

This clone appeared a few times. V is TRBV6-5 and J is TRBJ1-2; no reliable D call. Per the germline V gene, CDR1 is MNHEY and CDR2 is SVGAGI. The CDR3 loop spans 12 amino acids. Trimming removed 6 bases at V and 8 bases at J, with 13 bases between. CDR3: CASSLHRRGYTF. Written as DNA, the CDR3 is TGTGCCAGCAGCCTACACCGGCGAGGCTACACCTTC.

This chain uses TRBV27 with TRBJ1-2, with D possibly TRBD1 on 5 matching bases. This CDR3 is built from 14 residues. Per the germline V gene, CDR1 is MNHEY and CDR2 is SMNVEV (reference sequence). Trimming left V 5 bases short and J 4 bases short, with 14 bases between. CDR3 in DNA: TGTGCCAGCAGTCCGGCAGGGAGGAGCTATGGCTACACCTTC. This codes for CASSPAGRSYGYTF.

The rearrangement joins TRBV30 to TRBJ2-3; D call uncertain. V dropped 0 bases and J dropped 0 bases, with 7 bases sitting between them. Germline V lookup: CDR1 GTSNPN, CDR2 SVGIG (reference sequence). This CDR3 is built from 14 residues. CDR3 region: CAWSVLQSTDTQYF. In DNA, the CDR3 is TGTGCCTGGAGTGTCTTGCAGAGCACAGATACGCAGTATTTT.

This CDR3 is CASSFPLAGVNEQFF. The CDR3 nucleotides are TGTGCCAGCAGCTTCCCCCTAGCGGGAGTCAATGAGCAGTTCTTC. V and J are TRBV5-6 and TRBJ2-1; 10 bases match TRBD2. The CDR3 totals 15 residues. Germline CDR1 is SGHDT and CDR2 is YYEEEE. Losses at the gene ends were 2 bases for V and 6 bases for J; bases not matched to a gene: 5. Combining the CDR3 with reference TRBV5-6 and TRBJ2-1 gives the whole variable domain DAGVTQSPTHLIKTRGQQVTLRCSPKSGHDTVSWYQQALGQGPQFIFQYYEEEERQRGNFPDRFSGHQFPNYSSELNVNALLLGDSALYLCASSFPLAGVNEQFFGPGTRLTVL.

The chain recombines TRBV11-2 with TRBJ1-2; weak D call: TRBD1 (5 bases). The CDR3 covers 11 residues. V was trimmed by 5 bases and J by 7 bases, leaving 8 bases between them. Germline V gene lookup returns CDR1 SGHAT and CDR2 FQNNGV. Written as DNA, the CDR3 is TGTGCCAGCAGCCAGGGACCTGGCTACACCTTC. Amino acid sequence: CASSQGPGYTF. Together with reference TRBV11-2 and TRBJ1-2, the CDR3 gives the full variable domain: EAGVAQSPRYKIIEKRQSVAFWCNPISGHATLYWYQQILGQGPKLLIQFQNNGVVDDSQLPKDRFSAERLKGVDSTLKIQPAKLEDSAVYLCASSQGPGYTFGSGTRLTVV.

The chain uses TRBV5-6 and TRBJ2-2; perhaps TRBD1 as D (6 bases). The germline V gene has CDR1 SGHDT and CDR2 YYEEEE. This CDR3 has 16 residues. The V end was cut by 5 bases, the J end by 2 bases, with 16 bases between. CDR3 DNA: TGTGCCAGCAGACTTACAGGGTCGGGCAACACCGGGGAGCTGTTTTTT. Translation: CASRLTGSGNTGELFF.

The CDR3 loop is CASSFRLGTDTQYF. The CDR3, as DNA: TGTGCCAGCAGCTTTCGACTAGGCACAGATACGCAGTATTTT. The V and J genes are TRBV7-6 and TRBJ2-3; D may be TRBD2 (6 bases). This CDR3 is 14 amino acids long. V gave up 3 bases and J gave up 1 base, with 8 bases separating them. From germline, CDR1 is SGHVS and CDR2 FNYEAQ.

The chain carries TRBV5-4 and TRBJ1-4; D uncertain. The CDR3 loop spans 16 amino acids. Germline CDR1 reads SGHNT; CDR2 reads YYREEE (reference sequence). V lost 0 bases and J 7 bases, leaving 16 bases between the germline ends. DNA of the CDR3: TGTGCCAGCAGCTTGGGGATCCTTTCATCGGGTGAAAAACTGTTTTTT. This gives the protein CASSLGILSSGEKLFF.

CDR3 loop: CASSIALSSYEQYF. The CDR3 DNA follows: TGTGCCAGCAGTATCGCCCTGAGCTCCTACGAGCAGTACTTC. V is TRBV27 and J is TRBJ2-7; D unclear. The CDR3 sequence is 14 residues long. The germline gives CDR1 MNHEY, CDR2 SMNVEV (reference sequence). The germline V and J ends were trimmed by 5 bases and 0 bases, with 11 bases remaining between them.

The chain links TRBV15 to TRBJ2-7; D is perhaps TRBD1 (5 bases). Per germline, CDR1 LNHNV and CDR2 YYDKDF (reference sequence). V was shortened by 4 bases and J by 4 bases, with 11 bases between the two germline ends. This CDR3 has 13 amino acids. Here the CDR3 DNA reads TGTGCCACCAGCAACAAAAGGGGTTACGAGCAGTACTTC. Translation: CATSNKRGYEQYF.

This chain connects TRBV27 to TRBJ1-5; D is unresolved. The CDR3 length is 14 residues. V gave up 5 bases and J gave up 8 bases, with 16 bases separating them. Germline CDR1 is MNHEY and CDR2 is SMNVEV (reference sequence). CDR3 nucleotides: TGTGCCAGCAGTCCCGTGCGGGCCCGGGAGCCCCAGCATTTT. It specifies CASSPVRAREPQHF.

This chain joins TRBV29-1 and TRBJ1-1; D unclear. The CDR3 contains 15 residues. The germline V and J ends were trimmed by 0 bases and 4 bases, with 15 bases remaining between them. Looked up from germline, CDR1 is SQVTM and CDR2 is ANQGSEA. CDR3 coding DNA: TGCAGCGTTGAAGACCATAGGGTCGGTGGCACTGAAGCTTTCTTT. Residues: CSVEDHRVGGTEAFF.

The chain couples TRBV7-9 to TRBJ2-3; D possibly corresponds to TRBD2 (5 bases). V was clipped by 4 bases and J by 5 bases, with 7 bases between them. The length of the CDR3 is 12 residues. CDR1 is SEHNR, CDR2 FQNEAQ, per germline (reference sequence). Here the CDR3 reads CASSSGVDTQYF. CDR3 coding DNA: TGTGCCAGCAGCTCCGGGGTAGATACGCAGTATTTT.

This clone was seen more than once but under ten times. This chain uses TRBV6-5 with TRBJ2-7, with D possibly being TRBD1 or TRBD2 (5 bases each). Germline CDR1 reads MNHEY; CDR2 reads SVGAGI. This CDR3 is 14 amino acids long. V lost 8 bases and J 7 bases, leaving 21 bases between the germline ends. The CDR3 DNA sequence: TGTGCCAGCCGGTGGGGACCTGCCCATGGGGAGCAGTACTTC. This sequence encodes CASRWGPAHGEQYF.